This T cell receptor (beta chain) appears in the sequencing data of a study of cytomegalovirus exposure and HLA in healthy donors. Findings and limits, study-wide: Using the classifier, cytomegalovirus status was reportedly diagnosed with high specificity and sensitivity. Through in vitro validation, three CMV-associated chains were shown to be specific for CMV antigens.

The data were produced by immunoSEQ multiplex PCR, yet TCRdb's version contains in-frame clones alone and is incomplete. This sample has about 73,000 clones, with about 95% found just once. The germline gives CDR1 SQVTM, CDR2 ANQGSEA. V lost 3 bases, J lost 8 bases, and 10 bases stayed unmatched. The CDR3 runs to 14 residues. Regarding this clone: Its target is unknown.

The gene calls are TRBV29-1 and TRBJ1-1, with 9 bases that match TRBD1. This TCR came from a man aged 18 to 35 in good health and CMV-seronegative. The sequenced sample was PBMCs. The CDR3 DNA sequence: TGCAGCGTTGAGGTAACGGGACAGGGCGGGGAAGCTTTCTTT. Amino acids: CSVEVTGQGGEAFF.